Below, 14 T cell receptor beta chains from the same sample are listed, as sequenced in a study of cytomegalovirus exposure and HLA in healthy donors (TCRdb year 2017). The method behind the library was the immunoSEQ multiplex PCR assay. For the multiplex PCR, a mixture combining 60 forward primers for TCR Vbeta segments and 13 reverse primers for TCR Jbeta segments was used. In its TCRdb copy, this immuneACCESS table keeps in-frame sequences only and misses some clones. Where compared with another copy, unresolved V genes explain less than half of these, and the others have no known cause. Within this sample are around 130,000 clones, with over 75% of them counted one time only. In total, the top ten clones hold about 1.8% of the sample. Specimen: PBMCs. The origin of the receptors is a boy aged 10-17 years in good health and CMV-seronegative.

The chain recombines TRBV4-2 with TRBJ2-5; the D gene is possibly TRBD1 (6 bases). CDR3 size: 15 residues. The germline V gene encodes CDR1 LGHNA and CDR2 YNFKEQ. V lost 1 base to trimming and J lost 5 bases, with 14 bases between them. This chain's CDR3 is CASSQGGVGAETQYF. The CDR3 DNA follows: TGTGCCAGCAGCCAAGGAGGGGTGGGGGCGGAGACCCAGTACTTC.

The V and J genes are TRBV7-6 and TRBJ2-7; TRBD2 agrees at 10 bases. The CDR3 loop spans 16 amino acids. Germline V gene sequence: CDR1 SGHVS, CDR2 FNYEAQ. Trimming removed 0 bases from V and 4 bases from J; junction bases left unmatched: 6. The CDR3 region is CASSLASASGSYEQYF. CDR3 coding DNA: TGTGCCAGCAGCTTAGCGTCAGCTAGCGGGAGTTACGAGCAGTACTTC.

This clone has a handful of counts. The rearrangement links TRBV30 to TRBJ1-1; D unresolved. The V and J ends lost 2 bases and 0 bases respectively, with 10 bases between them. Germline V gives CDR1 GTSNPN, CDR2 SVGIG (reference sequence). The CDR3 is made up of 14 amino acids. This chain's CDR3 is CAWSRIQVNTEAFF. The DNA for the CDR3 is TGTGCCTGGAGTCGGATTCAGGTGAACACTGAAGCTTTCTTT.

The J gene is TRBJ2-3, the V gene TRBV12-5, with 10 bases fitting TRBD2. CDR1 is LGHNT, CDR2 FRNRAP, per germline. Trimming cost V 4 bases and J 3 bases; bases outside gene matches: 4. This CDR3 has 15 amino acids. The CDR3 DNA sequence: TGTGCTAGTGGTTCTAGCGGGAGCGTGACAGATACGCAGTATTTT. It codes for CASGSSGSVTDTQYF.

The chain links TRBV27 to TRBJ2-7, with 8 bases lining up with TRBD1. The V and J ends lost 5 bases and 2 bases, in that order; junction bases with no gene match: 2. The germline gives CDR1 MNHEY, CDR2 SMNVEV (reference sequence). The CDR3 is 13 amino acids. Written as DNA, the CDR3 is TGTGCCAGCAGTAGGGACAGGACCTACGAGCAGTACTTC. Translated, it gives CASSRDRTYEQYF.

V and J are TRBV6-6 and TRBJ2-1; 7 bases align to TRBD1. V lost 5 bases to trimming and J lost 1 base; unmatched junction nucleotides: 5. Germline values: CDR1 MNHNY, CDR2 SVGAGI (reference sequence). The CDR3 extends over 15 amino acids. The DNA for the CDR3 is TGTGCCAGCAGTCCCGACAGGGTTTCCTACAATGAGCAGTTCTTC. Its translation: CASSPDRVSYNEQFF.

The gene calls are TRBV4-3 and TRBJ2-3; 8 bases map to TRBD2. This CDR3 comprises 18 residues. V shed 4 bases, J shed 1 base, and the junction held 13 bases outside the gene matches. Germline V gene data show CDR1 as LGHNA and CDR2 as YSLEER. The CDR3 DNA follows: TGCGCCAGCAGCCGCATAAGCGTACTAGCGGTACGCACAGATACGCAGTATTTT. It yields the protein CASSRISVLAVRTDTQYF.

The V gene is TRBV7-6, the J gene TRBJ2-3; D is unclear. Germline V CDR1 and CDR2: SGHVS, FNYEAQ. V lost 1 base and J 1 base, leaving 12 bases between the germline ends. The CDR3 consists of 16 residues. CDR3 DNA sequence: TGTGCCAGCAGCTTAGGCCAGAATAGCCGCACAGATACGCAGTATTTT. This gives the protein CASSLGQNSRTDTQYF.

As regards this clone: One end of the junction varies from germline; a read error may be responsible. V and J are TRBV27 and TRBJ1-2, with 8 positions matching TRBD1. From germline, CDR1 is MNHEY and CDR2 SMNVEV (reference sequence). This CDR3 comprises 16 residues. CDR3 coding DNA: TGTGCCAGCAGTTTACGCCCGGGACAGGATCCCTATGGCTACCCCTTC. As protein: CASSLRPGQDPYGYPF.

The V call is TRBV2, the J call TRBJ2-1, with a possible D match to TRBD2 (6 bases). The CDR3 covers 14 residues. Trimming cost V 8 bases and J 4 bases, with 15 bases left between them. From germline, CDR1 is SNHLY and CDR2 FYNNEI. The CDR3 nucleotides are TGTGCCAGCTGCGGGGACTGGGTGTACAATGAGCAGTTCTTC. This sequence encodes CASCGDWVYNEQFF. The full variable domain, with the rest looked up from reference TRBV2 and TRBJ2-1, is EPEVTQTPSHQVTQMGQEVILRCVPISNHLYFYWYRQILGQKVEFLVSFYNNEISEKSEIFDDQFSVERPDGSNFTLKIRSTKLEDSAMYFCASCGDWVYNEQFFGPGTRLTVL.

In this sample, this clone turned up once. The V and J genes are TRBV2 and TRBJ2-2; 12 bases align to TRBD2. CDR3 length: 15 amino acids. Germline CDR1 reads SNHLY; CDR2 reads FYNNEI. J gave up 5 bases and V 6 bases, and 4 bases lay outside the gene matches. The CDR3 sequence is CASRATSGGTGELFF. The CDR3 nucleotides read TGTGCCAGCAGGGCGACTAGCGGGGGTACCGGGGAGCTGTTTTTT.

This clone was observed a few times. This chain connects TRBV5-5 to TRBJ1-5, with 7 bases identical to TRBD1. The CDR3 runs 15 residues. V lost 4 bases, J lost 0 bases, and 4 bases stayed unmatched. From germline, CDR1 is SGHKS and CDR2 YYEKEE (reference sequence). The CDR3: CASSDGQASNQPQHF. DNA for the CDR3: TGTGCCAGCAGCGATGGACAGGCTAGCAATCAGCCCCAGCATTTT.

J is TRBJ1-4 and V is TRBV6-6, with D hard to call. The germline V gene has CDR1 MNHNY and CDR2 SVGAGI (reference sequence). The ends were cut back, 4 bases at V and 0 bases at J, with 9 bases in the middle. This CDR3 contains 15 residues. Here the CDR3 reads CASSLSLATNEKLFF. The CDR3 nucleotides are TGTGCCAGCAGTTTATCCCTTGCAACTAATGAAAAACTGTTTTTT.

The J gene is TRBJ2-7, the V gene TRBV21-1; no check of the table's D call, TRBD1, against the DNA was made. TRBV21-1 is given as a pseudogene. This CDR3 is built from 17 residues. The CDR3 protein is CASSKTTPGQGIVEQYF. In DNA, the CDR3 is TGTGCCAGCAGCAAAACAACCCCGGGACAGGGGATAGTCGAGCAGTACTTC.